Shown below are 27 T cell receptor beta chains from a single sample sequenced in a study of early T cells in non-severe SARS-CoV-2 infection. One entry per CDR3 protein, called by TCRdb with MiXCR from the 5' RACE reads. The table has 98,000 or so distinct CDR3 sequences, about 11% seen once. The sample taken for sequencing was whole blood. These receptors were taken from an adult who was a healthcare worker with PCR-confirmed SARS-CoV-2 infection or an uninfected control (not recorded which).

This clonotype was counted at least ten times. The chain joins TRBV20-1 to TRBJ1-5; D not resolved. This CDR3 contains 15 residues. Germline assignment: CDR1 DFQATT and CDR2 SNEGSKA (reference sequence). Trimming shortened V by 0 bases and J by 0 bases, and 9 bases separated the two germline ends. The CDR3 loop is CSARDPLYSNQPQHF. The CDR3 DNA sequence: TGCAGTGCTAGAGACCCCCTCTATAGCAATCAGCCCCAGCATTTT.

The chain links TRBV29-1 to TRBJ1-2; 9 bases agree with TRBD1. The CDR3 extends over 11 amino acids. The V segment lost 7 bases and the J segment 6 bases; nucleotides outside the gene matches: 3. Germline lookup yields CDR1 SQVTM and CDR2 ANQGSEA. CDR3 region: CSAGQGHGYTF. For the CDR3, the DNA is TGCAGCGCCGGACAGGGGCATGGCTACACCTTC.

This clonotype was found many times. The chain combines TRBV5-1 with TRBJ2-2; 15 nucleotides align to TRBD2. This CDR3 spans 20 amino acids. Germline V gives CDR1 SGHRS, CDR2 YFSETQ. V was pared by 2 bases and J by 0 bases, with 8 bases of the junction left unmatched. CDR3 bases: TGCGCCAGCAGCTTACCCCCGGGACTAGCGGGGGGCACGAACACCGGGGAGCTGTTTTTT. Translating it yields CASSLPPGLAGGTNTGELFF.

This clonotype was counted only a few times. The chain recombines TRBV2 with TRBJ2-1; D is undetermined. CDR3 length: 15 amino acids. Trimming pared 4 bases from V and 6 bases from J, leaving 16 bases between. Germline CDR1 and CDR2: SNHLY and FYNNEI. The CDR3 sequence: CASSAERLTGNEQFF. CDR3 DNA sequence: TGTGCCAGCAGTGCAGAGCGACTTACCGGCAATGAGCAGTTCTTC.

This clonotype was seen more than once but under ten times. The chain has TRBV29-1 and TRBJ2-2; perhaps TRBD2 as D (5 bases). Germline V lookup: CDR1 SQVTM, CDR2 ANQGSEA. This CDR3 comprises 17 residues. Deletions cut 4 bases from V and 5 bases from J, with 23 bases between. As DNA, the CDR3 is TGCAGCGTTGGGAATCCAGAGGGTGCGTGGGAGACCGGGGAGCTGTTTTTT. This gives the protein CSVGNPEGAWETGELFF.

This clonotype was picked up many times. The chain uses TRBV20-1 and TRBJ2-1, with D uncertain. V lost 6 bases, J lost 4 bases, and 7 bases lay in between. Germline V gene sequence: CDR1 DFQATT, CDR2 SNEGSKA (reference sequence). The CDR3 runs 11 residues. This chain's CDR3 is CSAPPYNEQFF. The CDR3 coding sequence is TGCAGTGCCCCACCTTACAATGAGCAGTTCTTC.

The chain employs TRBV2 and TRBJ2-7, with D unresolved. The V and J ends lost 9 bases and 3 bases respectively, with 21 bases between them. In germline, CDR1 is SNHLY, CDR2 FYNNEI. This CDR3 contains 15 residues. The CDR3: CARSLDHERRYEQYF. Written as DNA, the CDR3 is TGTGCCAGATCCCTGGACCACGAACGTCGCTACGAGCAGTACTTC.

This clonotype was observed many times. This chain joins TRBV28 and TRBJ2-1, with TRBD2 identical over 16 bases. Germline-derived CDR1 and CDR2 are MDHEN and SYDVKM. CDR3 length equals 15 residues. V dropped 7 bases and J dropped 8; count of bases not matched to a gene: 5. CDR3 sequence: CASKGTSGRAYEQFF. The CDR3 DNA sequence: TGTGCCAGCAAGGGGACTAGCGGGAGGGCCTATGAGCAGTTCTTC. Together with reference TRBV28 and TRBJ2-1, the CDR3 gives the full variable domain: DVKVTQSSRYLVKRTGEKVFLECVQDMDHENMFWYRQDPGLGLRLIYFSYDVKMKEKGDIPEGYSVSREKKERFSLILESASTNQTSMYLCASKGTSGRAYEQFFGPGTRLTVL.

This clonotype was recorded at least ten times. The gene calls are TRBV20-1 and TRBJ2-1; 10 bases map to TRBD2. The V gene's germline CDR1 is DFQATT and CDR2 SNEGSKA (reference sequence). The ends lost 0 bases at V and 6 bases at J; junction bases unmatched: 2. This CDR3 is 14 amino acids long. The CDR3 region is CSARDQRGGNEQFF. CDR3 in DNA: TGCAGTGCTAGAGACCAGCGGGGGGGCAATGAGCAGTTCTTC.

This clonotype was detected a few times. The rearrangement joins TRBV7-9 to TRBJ1-5; no firm D call. Germline values: CDR1 SEHNR, CDR2 FQNEAQ (reference sequence). CDR3 length: 12 residues. Trimming left V 6 bases short and J 2 bases short, with 5 bases between. CDR3 nucleotides: TGTGCCAGCAGGGCAGGCAATCAGCCCCAGCATTTT. Translated: CASRAGNQPQHF.

This clonotype has a handful of counts. J is TRBJ2-6 and V is TRBV7-2, with 7 bases lining up with TRBD1. The CDR3 totals 15 residues. J gave up 1 base and V 5 bases, and 2 bases lay outside the gene matches. Looked up from germline, CDR1 is SGHTA and CDR2 is FQGNSA. DNA of the CDR3: TGTGCCAGCAGCGTGACAGGGTCTGGGGCCAACGTCCTGACTTTC. It yields the protein CASSVTGSGANVLTF.

This clonotype turned up a few times. This chain connects TRBV6-1 to TRBJ2-1, with D maybe TRBD2 (5 bases). The CDR3 spans 13 residues. The V gene lost 11 bases and the J gene lost 5 bases, with 16 bases spanning the gap. Germline loops: CDR1 MNHNS, CDR2 SASEGT. The CDR3 is CASRRGLNNEQFF. CDR3 bases: TGTGCCTCCAGGAGAGGGCTAAACAATGAGCAGTTCTTC.

This rearrangement joins TRBV28 to TRBJ2-7; perhaps TRBD1 as D (5 bases). Germline values: CDR1 MDHEN, CDR2 SYDVKM. The ends were cut back, 3 bases at V and 5 bases at J, with 8 bases in the middle. The CDR3 runs to 12 residues. CDR3 protein: CASSLWGHEQYF. The CDR3 DNA reads TGTGCCAGCAGTTTGTGGGGCCACGAGCAGTACTTC.

This clonotype was counted only a few times. The gene calls are TRBV28 and TRBJ1-2; 7 positions match TRBD1. CDR3 length: 15 residues. With 6 bases clipped from V and 6 bases from J, the junction kept 13 bases outside the gene matches. The germline CDR1 and CDR2 sequences are MDHEN and SYDVKM. CDR3 protein: CASRLPKGGSDGYTF. DNA for the CDR3: TGTGCCAGCAGACTCCCCAAAGGGGGCTCTGATGGCTACACCTTC.

This clonotype was picked up one time. The V call is TRBV10-3, the J call TRBJ2-5, with 9 bases fitting TRBD1. CDR1 and CDR2 (germline): ENHRY, SYGVKD. V dropped 5 bases and J dropped 4; count of bases not matched to a gene: 8. The CDR3 has 15 residues. The CDR3 nucleotides are TGTGCCATCAGTAGAGCCACAGGGGGCGGAGAGACCCAGTACTTC. It is translated as CAISRATGGGETQYF.

This clonotype was picked up many times. This chain joins TRBV6-1 and TRBJ2-1; D gene unclear. CDR1 is MNHNS, CDR2 SASEGT, per germline. This CDR3 has 12 residues. V was cut by 3 bases and J by 6 bases, with 6 bases left in between. The CDR3 reads CASSDQSNEQFF. The CDR3 bases are TGTGCCAGCAGTGATCAAAGCAATGAGCAGTTCTTC.

The rearrangement uses TRBV20-1 and TRBJ2-1, with D perhaps TRBD2 (6 bases). The CDR3 spans 18 residues. CDR1 is DFQATT, CDR2 SNEGSKA, per germline (reference sequence). The V gene lost 0 bases and the J gene lost 3 bases, with 21 bases spanning the gap. The CDR3 coding sequence is TGCAGTGCTAGAGATTGGATTAGGAGGGGCACTGTCTACAATGAGCAGTTCTTC. Translating it yields CSARDWIRRGTVYNEQFF.

This chain uses TRBV28 with TRBJ1-4, with a possible D match to TRBD1 (5 bases). The CDR3 runs 15 residues. Germline assignment: CDR1 MDHEN and CDR2 SYDVKM. V was shortened by 3 bases and J by 7 bases, with 15 bases between the two germline ends. The CDR3 DNA sequence: TGTGCCAGCAGTTTCCCCGGGACCTATAGTGAAAAACTGTTTTTT. This codes for CASSFPGTYSEKLFF.

This clonotype was observed a handful of times. The chain couples TRBV7-2 to TRBJ2-3, with 8 bases that match TRBD2. CDR1 is SGHTA, CDR2 FQGNSA, per germline. Germline trimming cut 1 base from V and 4 bases from J; bases unmatched to any gene: 4. CDR3 length: 15 residues. In DNA form, the CDR3 reads TGTGCCAGCAGCTTAGAACCAGCGGGAGCAGATACGCAGTATTTT. Protein product: CASSLEPAGADTQYF.

Many counts were recorded for this clonotype. The chain couples TRBV5-1 to TRBJ1-5, with D perhaps TRBD1 (6 bases). Germline V gene lookup returns CDR1 SGHRS and CDR2 YFSETQ. The CDR3 runs 14 residues. V was trimmed by 2 bases and J by 7 bases, leaving 13 bases between them. CDR3 protein: CASSFLGGAQPQHF. Here the CDR3 DNA reads TGCGCCAGCAGCTTTCTCGGGGGGGCCCAGCCCCAGCATTTT.

J is TRBJ2-7 and V is TRBV3-1; TRBD2 matches at 10 bases. Germline V lookup: CDR1 LGHDT, CDR2 YNNKEL (reference sequence). The CDR3 has 17 amino acids. Losses at the gene ends were 2 bases for V and 3 bases for J; bases not matched to a gene: 10. CDR3 protein: CASSQHPSGSRRYEQYF. As DNA, the CDR3 is TGTGCCAGCAGCCAACATCCTAGCGGGAGCAGACGCTACGAGCAGTACTTC.

In this sample, this clonotype turned up a few times. This sequence joins TRBV29-1 and TRBJ2-7; tentatively, D is TRBD2 (5 bases). The germline V and J ends were trimmed by 4 bases and 3 bases, with 10 bases remaining between them. Germline CDR1 SQVTM, CDR2 ANQGSEA. This CDR3 has 12 amino acids. CDR3 DNA: TGCAGCGTTGGAGGAGAGGGCTACGAGCAGTACTTC. It yields the protein CSVGGEGYEQYF.

This clonotype was detected ten times or more. The gene calls are TRBV19 and TRBJ2-2; D unclear. In germline, CDR1 is LNHDA, CDR2 SQIVND (reference sequence). Deletions cut 3 bases from V and 13 bases from J, with 12 bases between. This CDR3 spans 12 amino acids. CDR3 in amino acids: CASSIGHLGLFF. The CDR3 region has the DNA TGTGCCAGTAGTATCGGGCATTTGGGGCTGTTTTTT. The variable domain in full, completed from reference TRBV19 and TRBJ2-2, reads DGGITQSPKYLFRKEGQNVTLSCEQNLNHDAMYWYRQDPGQGLRLIYYSQIVNDFQKGDIAEGYSVSREKKESFPLTVTSAQKNPTAFYLCASSIGHLGLFFGEGSRLTVL.

This chain uses TRBV5-1 with TRBJ1-1; D unresolved. Germline assignment: CDR1 SGHRS and CDR2 YFSETQ. Trimming pared 2 bases from V and 3 bases from J, leaving 20 bases between. The CDR3 loop spans 17 amino acids. The CDR3 sequence: CASSFSYGRGEYTEAFF. The CDR3 nucleotides are TGCGCCAGCAGCTTTAGTTACGGTCGGGGAGAGTACACTGAAGCTTTCTTT.

A few counts support this clonotype. The chain employs TRBV5-5 and TRBJ2-5, with TRBD1 identical over 8 bases. This CDR3 is built from 14 residues. CDR1 is SGHKS, CDR2 YYEKEE, per germline (reference sequence). V was clipped by 3 bases and J by 5 bases; unmatched bases: 6. The CDR3 region is CASSSTTGGETQYF. The CDR3, as DNA: TGTGCCAGCAGCTCGACAACAGGGGGGGAGACCCAGTACTTC. The whole variable domain, remainder taken from reference TRBV5-5 and TRBJ2-5, is DAGVTQSPTHLIKTRGQQVTLRCSPISGHKSVSWYQQVLGQGPQFIFQYYEKEERGRGNFPDRFSARQFPNYSSELNVNALLLGDSALYLCASSSTTGGETQYFGPGTRLLVL.

This clonotype was detected ten times or more. This chain joins TRBV11-2 and TRBJ2-3; tentatively, D is TRBD1 (5 bases). Trimming removed 1 base from V and 2 bases from J, with 10 bases in between. This CDR3 spans 15 amino acids. Germline-derived CDR1 and CDR2 are SGHAT and FQNNGV. CDR3 nucleotide sequence: TGTGCCAGCAGCTTAGTTAACAGGTTCACAGATACGCAGTATTTT. It specifies CASSLVNRFTDTQYF.

This clonotype was counted a few times. This chain joins TRBV5-1 and TRBJ1-1, with a possible D match to TRBD1 (5 bases). The V gene lost 0 bases and the J gene lost 1 base, with 10 bases spanning the gap. This CDR3 is built from 15 residues. The germline gives CDR1 SGHRS, CDR2 YFSETQ. Here the CDR3 DNA reads TGCGCCAGCAGCTTGGGAGGCAGGGAGAACACTGAAGCTTTCTTT. Translation gives CASSLGGRENTEAFF.